This is a list of T cell receptor beta chains from one sample in a study of T-cell reconstitution after alpha-beta-depleted transplantation in children. TCRdb fed the PCR reads into MiXCR, producing one record per CDR3 protein. This sample has a few hundred thousand distinct CDR3 sequences; 9.9% occur once, and the top ten carry roughly a tenth. The sample consisted of PBMCs from the stem cell graft donor, taken from the stem cell graft. The origin of the receptors is a human donor who donated a stem cell graft to a child with SCID. Each CDR3 is given with its conserved first and last residue. The D gene is left open where the match is weak.

v_call,d_call,cdr3_length,cdr3_aa
TRBV20-1,-,15,CSARDQGTGANVLTF
TRBV12-3/TRBV12-4,-,13,CASSSQENYGYTF
TRBV5-1,TRBD2,17,CASSFGLAGDSYNEQFF
TRBV4-2,TRBD2,15,CASSDTSGEYNEQFF
TRBV7-7,-,15,CASSLEQGPRNEQFF
TRBV4-1,-,13,CASSPGVGPEQYF
TRBV6-4,-,15,CASSDSRSSYNEQFF
TRBV7-2,TRBD2,19,CASSLAGASGAPSQETQYF
TRBV5-1,TRBD2,14,CASSGRGPEETQYF
TRBV20-1,-,12,CSARAGPREQYF
TRBV6-5,TRBD1,16,CASSYDRVGENTEAFF
TRBV12-3/TRBV12-4,-,14,CASSRLEVSYEQYF
TRBV3-1,-,15,CASSQDWFGGAELFF
TRBV7-9,-,14,CASSLTVGVNEQFF
TRBV20-1,-,11,CSASGEYEQYF
TRBV15,-,17,CATSRDQGARQGGELFF
TRBV24-1,-,14,CATRAGDSNQPQHF
TRBV4-1,-,14,CASSQDMAGWEQYF
TRBV20-1,-,17,CSARDSTGTSSQETQYF
TRBV20-1,-,13,CSAPDRRNYEQYF
TRBV29-1,-,13,CSVETGLGREAFF
TRBV2,-,13,CASSLTAVDTQYF
TRBV5-1,-,16,CASSLNLRQASYEQYF
TRBV12-3/TRBV12-4,-,13,CASSRAHTYGYTF
TRBV18,-,14,CASSPPSQTDTQYF
TRBV20-1,TRBD1,14,CSAPRQGAPEKLFF
TRBV16,-,13,CASSQSRGFEQFF
TRBV5-1,TRBD1,18,CASSQEMGTVGVGNTIYF
TRBV29-1,TRBD1,13,CSVERGQGGSYTF
TRBV5-1,-,13,CASSLETRSEAFF
TRBV7-8,TRBD1,14,CASRPTGGFTEAFF
TRBV20-1,-,11,CSARVWYEQYF
TRBV5-1,TRBD1,16,CASSFTGAKPYNEQFF
TRBV12-3/TRBV12-4,TRBD2,16,CASSPGLAGGRDTQYF
TRBV4-1,TRBD1,15,CASSQVQGVGETQYF
TRBV6-2/TRBV6-3,-,15,CASSSGVAGGDTQYF
TRBV5-1,-,12,CASSVLVNEQFF
TRBV4-1,-,18,CASSQDRSAGQSNTEAFF
TRBV14,-,13,CTSKGRGNEKLFF
TRBV18,TRBD2,17,CASSTRLAGGRTDTQYF
TRBV20-1,-,11,CSARDYLTLHF
TRBV7-9,TRBD2,15,CASSSPGTSWNEQFF